This is a list of T cell receptor beta chains from one sample in a study of cytomegalovirus exposure and HLA in healthy donors. Clones were sequenced by immunoSEQ multiplex PCR, and TCRdb holds only the in-frame ones, with some missing. Of approximately 92,000 clones listed, around 81% are singletons. The sequenced material came from PBMCs. Source of these receptors: a woman aged 70-85 years in good health and CMV-seropositive. Each CDR3 is given with its conserved first and last residue. D genes are given only for firm matches. Clone size appears in some rows only: once, few, many, or a class for an expanded clone.

J: TRBJ2-7; V: TRBV9; length: 15; size: .; D: TRBD2; CDR3: CASSVETSGTYEQYF; DNA: TGTGCCAGCAGCGTAGAGACTAGCGGGACCTACGAGCAGTACTTC
J: TRBJ2-7; V: TRBV5-1; length: 14; size: .; D: .; CDR3: CASSQAAVGYEQYF; DNA: TGCGCCAGCAGCCAAGCGGCCGTTGGGTACGAGCAGTACTTC
J: TRBJ2-7; V: TRBV5-1; length: 14; size: .; D: .; CDR3: CASKRDSSSYEQYF; DNA: TGCGCCAGCAAACGGGACTCAAGCTCCTACGAGCAGTACTTC
J: TRBJ2-5; V: TRBV30; length: 13; size: .; D: .; CDR3: CAWSEDSGVPQYF; DNA: TGTGCCTGGAGTGAGGATAGCGGAGTTCCCCAGTACTTC
J: TRBJ2-1; V: TRBV7-2; length: 15; size: .; D: TRBD2; CDR3: CASSLELAGNNEQFF; DNA: TGTGCCAGCAGCTTAGAACTAGCGGGGAACAATGAGCAGTTCTTC
J: TRBJ2-7; V: TRBV27; length: 15; size: .; D: .; CDR3: CASSLSLGLQYEQYF; DNA: TGTGCCAGCAGTTTATCGTTGGGACTCCAATACGAGCAGTACTTC
J: TRBJ1-1; V: TRBV15; length: 15; size: .; D: .; CDR3: CATSRDGGLDTEAFF; DNA: TGTGCCACCAGCAGAGATGGGGGCCTGGACACTGAAGCTTTCTTT
J: TRBJ2-7; V: TRBV6-1; length: 15; size: .; D: TRBD2; CDR3: CASSNLAGGSYEQYF; DNA: TGTGCCAGCAGTAACCTAGCGGGAGGTTCCTACGAGCAGTACTTC
J: TRBJ2-3; V: TRBV30; length: 15; size: .; D: .; CDR3: CAWIWGGKGTDTQYF; DNA: TGTGCCTGGATATGGGGCGGGAAGGGCACAGATACGCAGTATTTT
J: TRBJ2-7; V: TRBV27; length: 17; size: few; D: TRBD2; CDR3: CASSLVRAGGPENEQYF; DNA: TGTGCCAGCAGTCTGGTGAGAGCGGGAGGGCCTGAAAACGAGCAGTACTTC
J: TRBJ2-7; V: TRBV6-6; length: 13; size: few; D: .; CDR3: CASSYNRDYEQYF; DNA: TGTGCCAGCAGTTACAACAGGGACTACGAGCAGTACTTC
J: TRBJ2-3; V: TRBV15; length: 17; size: .; D: TRBD2; CDR3: CATSRGERERRTDTQYF; DNA: TGTGCCACCAGCAGAGGGGAGCGGGAGAGACGCACAGATACGCAGTATTTT
J: TRBJ2-3; V: TRBV11-2; length: 15; size: .; D: TRBD2; CDR3: CASSSRTSGSDTQYF; DNA: TGTGCCAGCAGCTCAAGGACTAGCGGGAGTGATACGCAGTATTTT
J: TRBJ1-6; V: TRBV6-6; length: 14; size: .; D: .; CDR3: CASSAGTGTSPLHF; DNA: TGTGCCAGCTCTGCCGGAACAGGAACTTCACCCCTCCACTTT
J: TRBJ1-1; V: TRBV9; length: 13; size: .; D: TRBD1; CDR3: CASSLGQDTEAFF; DNA: TGTGCCAGCAGCTTAGGACAGGACACTGAAGCTTTCTTT
J: TRBJ1-2; V: TRBV7-8; length: 16; size: .; D: TRBD1; CDR3: CASSGTGGDFAYGYTF; DNA: TGTGCCAGCAGCGGGACAGGGGGCGACTTCGCCTATGGCTACACCTTC
J: TRBJ2-1; V: TRBV19; length: 16; size: .; D: TRBD2; CDR3: CASRTSGSLSYNEQFF; DNA: TGTGCCAGTAGGACTAGCGGGAGTCTCAGCTACAATGAGCAGTTCTTC
J: TRBJ1-1; V: TRBV6-8; length: 15; size: once; D: .; CDR3: CASSYPQRLNTEAFF; DNA: TGTGCCAGCAGTTACCCACAGAGATTGAACACTGAAGCTTTCTTT
J: TRBJ2-7; V: TRBV10-3; length: 13; size: .; D: .; CDR3: CAISESAERPMNF; DNA: TGTGCCATCAGTGAGTCAGCTGAGCGTCCTATGAACTTC